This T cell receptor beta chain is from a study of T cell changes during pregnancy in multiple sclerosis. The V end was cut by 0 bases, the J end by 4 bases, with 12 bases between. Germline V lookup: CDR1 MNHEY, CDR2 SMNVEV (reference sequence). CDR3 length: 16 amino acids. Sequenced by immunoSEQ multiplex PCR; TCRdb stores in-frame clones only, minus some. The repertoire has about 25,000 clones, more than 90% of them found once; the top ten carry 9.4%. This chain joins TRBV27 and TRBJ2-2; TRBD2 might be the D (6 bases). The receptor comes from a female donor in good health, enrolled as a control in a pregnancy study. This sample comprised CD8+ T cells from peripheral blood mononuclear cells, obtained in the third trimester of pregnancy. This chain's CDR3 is CASSLSGGVVTGELFF. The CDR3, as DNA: TGTGCCAGCAGTTTATCGGGGGGAGTGGTCACCGGGGAGCTGTTTTTT.